Following are 31 T cell receptor beta chains from one sample sequenced in a study of blood T cell repertoires in COVID-19. Measured with immunoSEQ multiplex PCR; TCRdb has only the in-frame clones, and not every one. The table records around 470,000 clones, approximately 89% of them present only once. The source material was peripheral blood. All receptors derive from a man aged 18 to 35 with COVID-19, enrolled during active disease.

The chain carries TRBV11-2 and TRBJ2-1; 12 bases fit TRBD2. The J segment lost 2 bases and the V segment lost 0 bases, leaving 8 bases of the junction unmatched. This CDR3 spans 19 amino acids. Germline values: CDR1 SGHAT, CDR2 FQNNGV. The chain's CDR3 is CASSLEASGRARAYNEQFF. Here the CDR3 DNA reads TGTGCCAGCAGCTTAGAGGCTAGCGGGAGGGCCCGTGCCTACAATGAGCAGTTCTTC.

The chain uses TRBV2 and TRBJ1-1; TRBD1 agrees at 9 bases. In germline, CDR1 is SNHLY, CDR2 FYNNEI. V was pared by 5 bases and J by 5 bases, with 6 bases of the junction left unmatched. This CDR3 region has 14 residues. As DNA, the CDR3 is TGTGCCAGCAGTACACAGGGGGCGCGGACTGAAGCTTTCTTT. Its translation: CASSTQGARTEAFF. Together with reference TRBV2 and TRBJ1-1, the CDR3 gives the full variable domain: EPEVTQTPSHQVTQMGQEVILRCVPISNHLYFYWYRQILGQKVEFLVSFYNNEISEKSEIFDDQFSVERPDGSNFTLKIRSTKLEDSAMYFCASSTQGARTEAFFGQGTRLTVV.

The chain recombines TRBV19 with TRBJ2-5, with D possibly TRBD2 on 6 matching bases. V was clipped by 6 bases and J by 4 bases, with 12 bases between them. The CDR3 length is 13 residues. The germline V gene encodes CDR1 LNHDA and CDR2 SQIVND (reference sequence). This chain's CDR3 is CASSGSSRETQYF. The CDR3 bases are TGTGCCAGTAGCGGGAGCTCCCGAGAGACCCAGTACTTC.

V is TRBV7-3 and J is TRBJ2-5; no firm D call. There are 15 residues in the CDR3. Trimming removed 1 base from V and 5 bases from J, with 14 bases in between. In germline, CDR1 is SGHTA, CDR2 FQGTGA. The CDR3 DNA is TGTGCCAGCAGCTTAAATGGGCGCGATATGGAGACCCAGTACTTC. Translation: CASSLNGRDMETQYF.

Points on this clone: The sample contains more than one DNA sequence encoding this CDR3. The rearrangement uses TRBV7-3 and TRBJ2-3; 9 nucleotides line up with TRBD2. In germline, CDR1 is SGHTA, CDR2 FQGTGA. The length of the CDR3 is 14 residues. With 2 bases clipped from V and 3 bases from J, the junction kept 0 bases outside the gene matches. Written as DNA, the CDR3 is TGTGCCAGCAGCTTACTAGCGGGGACAGATACGCAGTATTTT. This translates into CASSLLAGTDTQYF.

This clone was recorded a few times. This rearrangement joins TRBV5-1 to TRBJ1-5, with 7 bases matching TRBD1. Germline CDR1 reads SGHRS; CDR2 reads YFSETQ. The CDR3 loop spans 14 amino acids. The V segment lost 4 bases and the J segment 4 bases; nucleotides outside the gene matches: 5. This chain's CDR3 is CASSTGTENQPQHF. CDR3 coding DNA: TGCGCCAGCAGCACCGGGACAGAGAATCAGCCCCAGCATTTT.

The chain recombines TRBV14 with TRBJ1-1, with TRBD1 matching over 7 bases. Trimming cost V 0 bases and J 0 bases; bases outside gene matches: 4. This CDR3 is built from 16 residues. Germline loops: CDR1 SGHDN, CDR2 FVKESK. The CDR3 here is CASSQDKGAVNTEAFF. The CDR3 DNA reads as TGTGCCAGCAGCCAAGATAAGGGGGCCGTGAACACTGAAGCTTTCTTT.

The gene calls are TRBV10-1 and TRBJ1-1, with D maybe TRBD1 (5 bases). The CDR3 runs to 16 residues. Trimming removed 0 bases from V and 1 base from J, with 12 bases in between. Germline values: CDR1 WNHNN, CDR2 SYGVQD (reference sequence). Written as DNA, the CDR3 is TGCGCCAGCAGTGAGTCGGGCAGGGCGGCGAACACTGAAGCTTTCTTT. It encodes CASSESGRAANTEAFF.

This chain uses TRBV3-1 (or the pseudogene TRBV3-2) with TRBJ2-6; D call uncertain. The V end was cut by 9 bases, the J end by 3 bases, with 3 bases between. The CDR3 has 11 amino acids. Looked up from germline, CDR1 is LGHDT and CDR2 is YNNKEL (reference sequence). Written as DNA, the CDR3 is TGTGCCAGTCGTGGGGCCAACGTCCTGACTTTC. Translating gives CASRGANVLTF.

The gene calls are TRBV7-6 and TRBJ1-1; D is undetermined. Germline CDR1 SGHVS, CDR2 FNYEAQ. This CDR3 is built from 16 residues. Deletions cut 2 bases from V and 3 bases from J, with 16 bases between. The CDR3 DNA reads as TGTGCCAGCAGCTTAAACGCCCTAGGCGGGGACACTGAAGCTTTCTTT. Translating gives CASSLNALGGDTEAFF.

In its sample, this clone was seen a few times. V is TRBV27 and J is TRBJ2-3, with D unclear. V lost 7 bases and J lost 0, with 8 bases in between. This CDR3 has 13 amino acids. Germline V lookup: CDR1 MNHEY, CDR2 SMNVEV (reference sequence). CDR3 nucleotides: TGTGCCAGCAATTACGGTAGCACAGATACGCAGTATTTT. Protein sequence: CASNYGSTDTQYF.

V is TRBV11-2 and J is TRBJ2-7; 8 nucleotides line up with TRBD2. The CDR3 is 15 residues long. J gave up 4 bases and V 0 bases, and 5 bases lay outside the gene matches. The V gene's germline CDR1 is SGHAT and CDR2 FQNNGV. The CDR3: CASSLDRGGWYEQYF. The CDR3, as DNA: TGTGCCAGCAGCTTAGATCGGGGGGGTTGGTACGAGCAGTACTTC. The full variable domain, in which reference TRBV11-2 and TRBJ2-7 provide the parts outside the CDR3, is EAGVAQSPRYKIIEKRQSVAFWCNPISGHATLYWYQQILGQGPKLLIQFQNNGVVDDSQLPKDRFSAERLKGVDSTLKIQPAKLEDSAVYLCASSLDRGGWYEQYFGPGTRLTVT.

The J gene is TRBJ2-5, the V gene TRBV7-8, with a tentative D call TRBD1 (6 bases). The CDR3 spans 16 residues. Germline lookup yields CDR1 SGHVS and CDR2 FQNEAQ. Trimming pared 5 bases from V and 5 bases from J, leaving 21 bases between. Here the CDR3 DNA reads TGTGCCAGCAGCGTAAGAGCCGGGACACTTCGCGAGACCCAGTACTTC. Translating it yields CASSVRAGTLRETQYF. Variable domain in full (rest from reference TRBV7-8 and TRBJ2-5): GAGVSQSPRYKVAKRGQDVALRCDPISGHVSLFWYQQALGQGPEFLTYFQNEAQLDKSGLPSDRFFAERPEGSVSTLKIQRTQQEDSAVYLCASSVRAGTLRETQYFGPGTRLLVL.

The J gene is TRBJ1-2, the V gene TRBV10-2; D is perhaps TRBD1 (6 bases). CDR3 length: 17 residues. CDR1 is WSHSY, CDR2 SAAADI, per germline. V lost 1 base and J 3 bases, leaving 18 bases between the germline ends. The CDR3 is CASSEWGTGRLDYGYTF. The CDR3 DNA reads TGCGCCAGCAGTGAGTGGGGTACAGGGCGTCTGGACTATGGCTACACCTTC.

The chain couples TRBV27 to TRBJ2-6; perhaps TRBD1 as D (6 bases). Trimming shortened V by 4 bases and J by 0 bases, and 16 bases separated the two germline ends. The CDR3 length is 18 residues. CDR1 and CDR2 from the germline V gene are MNHEY and SMNVEV (reference sequence). Here the CDR3 reads CASSSLTGLGSGANVLTF. CDR3 coding DNA: TGTGCCAGCAGTTCCCTAACAGGGTTGGGCTCTGGGGCCAACGTCCTGACTTTC.

As DNA, the CDR3 is TGTGCCAGCAGTGTCCGGCAGGGCCTGGGGTCAGGGAAGGAAAAACTGTTTTTT. Translated, it gives CASSVRQGLGSGKEKLFF. The chain employs TRBV2 and TRBJ1-4; tentatively, D is TRBD1 (5 bases). Germline V CDR1 and CDR2: SNHLY, FYNNEI. The CDR3 covers 18 residues. V lost 4 bases and J 8 bases, leaving 26 bases between the germline ends.

The gene calls are TRBV30 and TRBJ1-1; D gene unclear. There are 14 residues in the CDR3. CDR1 is GTSNPN, CDR2 SVGIG, per germline (reference sequence). Trimming took off 6 bases at V and 2 bases at J, with 16 bases between the two ends. CDR3 sequence reads: CACQPGNLNTEAFF. The CDR3 bases are TGTGCCTGTCAACCGGGGAATTTAAACACTGAAGCTTTCTTT.

The rearrangement joins TRBV24-1 to TRBJ2-3, with D maybe TRBD2 (5 bases). The CDR3 totals 13 residues. Germline assignment: CDR1 KGHDR and CDR2 SFDVKD. With 3 bases removed from V and 6 bases from J, the gap between germline ends came to 9 bases. CDR3 nucleotides: TGTGCCACCAGTGATGGAACTAGTGATACGCAGTATTTT. Translation gives CATSDGTSDTQYF.

The CDR3 nucleotides are TGTGCCAGCAGCGGAGGACTAGCGGCTTGGGGCACAGATACGCAGTATTTT. Its protein is CASSGGLAAWGTDTQYF. This chain joins TRBV9 and TRBJ2-3, with TRBD2 matching over 10 bases. The CDR3 is 17 amino acids. Trimming took 3 bases from V and 1 from J; bases not matched to a gene: 8. From germline, CDR1 is SGDLS and CDR2 YYNGEE.

This clone appeared many times. DNA for the CDR3: TGCGCCAGCAGCCAAGAGGTAGGCAGGTCCAATGAGCAGTTCTTC. Residues: CASSQEVGRSNEQFF. The V call is TRBV4-1, the J call TRBJ2-1; D ambiguous. CDR1 and CDR2 from the germline V gene are MGHRA and YSYEKL. V shed 0 bases and J shed 6 bases, with 12 bases lying between them. The CDR3 covers 15 residues.

V is TRBV7-8 and J is TRBJ2-2; D is undetermined. CDR1 and CDR2 (germline): SGHVS, FQNEAQ. This CDR3 spans 15 amino acids. V dropped 5 bases and J dropped 1 base, with 11 bases sitting between them. DNA for the CDR3: TGTGCCAGCAGCCATAGAGGCCTGAACACCGGGGAGCTGTTTTTT. As protein: CASSHRGLNTGELFF.

The rearrangement links TRBV3-1 (or the pseudogene TRBV3-2) to TRBJ2-5; TRBD1 matches at 11 bases. Germline lookup yields CDR1 LGHDT and CDR2 YNNKEL (reference sequence). The V segment lost 0 bases and the J segment 5 bases; nucleotides outside the gene matches: 5. The CDR3 runs 16 residues. CDR3 nucleotides: TGTGCCAGCAGCCAAGATGGACAGGGGGCTTGGGAGACCCAGTACTTC. Translated: CASSQDGQGAWETQYF.

The rearrangement links TRBV18 to TRBJ1-4; the match to TRBD1 covers 11 bases. The CDR3 is 18 residues long. V lost 2 bases, J lost 2 bases, and 7 bases stayed unmatched. Germline CDR1 is KGHSH and CDR2 is LQKENI. In DNA form, the CDR3 reads TGTGCCAGCTCACCATGGACAGGGGGCGCAGGGACTAATGAAAAACTGTTTTTT. It yields the protein CASSPWTGGAGTNEKLFF. Full variable domain (missing parts from reference TRBV18 and TRBJ1-4): NAGVMQNPRHLVRRRGQEARLRCSPMKGHSHVYWYRQLPEEGLKFMVYLQKENIIDESGMPKERFSAEFPKEGPSILRIQQVVRGDSAAYFCASSPWTGGAGTNEKLFFGSGTQLSVL.

The chain links TRBV3-1 (or the pseudogene TRBV3-2) to TRBJ2-5, with TRBD2 matching over 7 bases. The V gene's germline CDR1 is LGHDT and CDR2 YNNKEL (reference sequence). The CDR3 contains 15 residues. Trimming at V came to 3 bases and at J to 3 bases, leaving 7 bases not matched to a gene. The CDR3 DNA follows: TGTGCCAGCAGCCATAACCCCGCGGGAGAAGAGACCCAGTACTTC. Its protein product is CASSHNPAGEETQYF.

The chain is built from TRBV5-5 and TRBJ1-2; 8 bases fit TRBD1. Germline loops: CDR1 SGHKS, CDR2 YYEKEE (reference sequence). V dropped 4 bases and J dropped 3; count of bases not matched to a gene: 11. The CDR3 length is 16 residues. CDR3 region: CASSAISGTGDYGYTF. DNA of the CDR3: TGTGCCAGCAGCGCCATTTCCGGGACAGGAGACTATGGCTACACCTTC.

The rearrangement joins TRBV7-6 to TRBJ2-3; TRBD2 matches 9 bases. The germline V gene has CDR1 SGHVS and CDR2 FNYEAQ. Losses at the gene ends were 3 bases for V and 3 bases for J; bases not matched to a gene: 7. This CDR3 spans 16 amino acids. The CDR3 loop reads CASSFLGLAGTDTQYF. The CDR3, as DNA: TGTGCCAGCAGCTTTCTTGGGCTAGCGGGGACAGATACGCAGTATTTT.

The V call is TRBV12-3 or TRBV12-4, the J call TRBJ1-2; D unclear. The CDR3 has 13 residues. Trimming took 4 bases from V and 4 from J, leaving 10 bases between them. CDR3 region: CASSYYGGYGYTF. The CDR3, as DNA: TGTGCCAGCAGTTACTACGGTGGCTATGGCTACACCTTC.

The chain links TRBV10-1 to TRBJ2-7; TRBD2 might be the D (6 bases). V lost 5 bases, J lost 3 bases, and 8 bases lay in between. This CDR3 contains 12 residues. Per germline, CDR1 WNHNN and CDR2 SYGVQD (reference sequence). The CDR3 sequence: CASSSGLYEQYF. For the CDR3, the DNA is TGCGCCAGCAGTTCGGGACTCTACGAGCAGTACTTC.

The chain is built from TRBV3-1 (or the pseudogene TRBV3-2) and TRBJ2-5; 9 bases agree with TRBD2. Trimming removed 1 base from V and 3 bases from J; junction bases left unmatched: 3. The CDR3 runs to 15 residues. The germline CDR1 and CDR2 sequences are LGHDT and YNNKEL (reference sequence). The CDR3 loop is CASSQGVAGEETQYF. The CDR3, as DNA: TGTGCCAGCAGCCAAGGGGTAGCGGGGGAAGAGACCCAGTACTTC.

The chain joins TRBV6-6 to TRBJ1-3; 7 bases match TRBD1. Looked up from germline, CDR1 is MNHNY and CDR2 is SVGAGI (reference sequence). This CDR3 has 14 residues. V shed 6 bases and J 2 bases; nucleotides not matched to a gene: 4. The CDR3: CASSRQGTGNTIYF. The CDR3 coding sequence is TGTGCCAGCAGCCGACAGGGAACTGGAAACACCATATATTTT.

The gene calls are TRBV12-3 or TRBV12-4 and TRBJ1-2; weak D call: TRBD1 (5 bases). The CDR3 loop spans 12 amino acids. Trimming removed 5 bases at V and 5 bases at J, with 9 bases between. DNA for the CDR3: TGTGCCAGCAGTGCAGGGTCATATGGCTACACCTTC. Protein sequence: CASSAGSYGYTF.